The source of this T cell receptor (beta chain) is a study of tumor-infiltrating lymphocytes in primary liver carcinoma. General observations from the study: The study found a significantly higher top-250-clone fraction in tumors than in blood (p = 0.039). Present in all five tumor regions were only about 8-25% of the top clones.

The CDR3 spans 15 residues. The authors made TCR beta cDNA from approximately 500 ng total RNA with a constant-region primer. Construction of TCR beta libraries relied on three successive nested multiplex PCR rounds employing slightly modified ARM-PCR. Running 10 cycles apiece, the first two PCR rounds relied on TRBV1-TRBV30 forward primers together with a C-beta reverse primer. TCRdb recomputed calls from the multiplex PCR reads with MiXCR, one row per CDR3 protein. The sample has 40,000 to 50,000 distinct CDR3 sequences, 60% to 75% seen once; the top ten hold around 28%. About this clonotype itself: Its antigen remains unknown. One end of the junction fails to match germline, which may point to a read error.

Unsorted bulk tissue (roughly 20-34 mg) underwent RNA and DNA co-extraction. Every tumor sample analyzed contained over 90% viable tumor cells. The chain combines TRBV12-3 or TRBV12-4 with TRBJ2-2; TRBD1 might be the D (5 bases). The sample was liver tumor tissue from sampling region 3. Subset of the sample: tumor region T3, left-lateral pole. The receptor was derived from a man between 35 and 55 years old with primary liver carcinoma and hepatitis B virus infection. DNA of the CDR3: TGTGCCAGTAGCATCGGACACTCGAACTCCGGGGAGCTGTTTTTT. It codes for CASSIGHSNSGELFF.